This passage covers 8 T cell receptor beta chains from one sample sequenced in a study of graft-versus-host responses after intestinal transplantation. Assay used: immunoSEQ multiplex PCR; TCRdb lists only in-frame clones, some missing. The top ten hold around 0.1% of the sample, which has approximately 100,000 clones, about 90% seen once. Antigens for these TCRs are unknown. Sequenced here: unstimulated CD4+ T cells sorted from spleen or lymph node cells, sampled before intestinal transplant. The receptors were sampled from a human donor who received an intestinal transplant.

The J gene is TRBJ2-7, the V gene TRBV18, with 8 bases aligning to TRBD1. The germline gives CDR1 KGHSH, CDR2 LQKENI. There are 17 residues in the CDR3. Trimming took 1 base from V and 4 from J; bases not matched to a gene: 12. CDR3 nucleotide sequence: TGTGCCAGCTCACCACGGAGCCAGGGGGCAATAGGTTACGAGCAGTACTTC. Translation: CASSPRSQGAIGYEQYF.

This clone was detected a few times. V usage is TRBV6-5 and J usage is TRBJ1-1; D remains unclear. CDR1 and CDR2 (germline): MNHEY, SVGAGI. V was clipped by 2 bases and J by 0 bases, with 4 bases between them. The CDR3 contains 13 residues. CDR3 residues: CASSYRLNTEAFF. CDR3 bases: TGTGCCAGCAGTTACCGGTTGAACACTGAAGCTTTCTTT.

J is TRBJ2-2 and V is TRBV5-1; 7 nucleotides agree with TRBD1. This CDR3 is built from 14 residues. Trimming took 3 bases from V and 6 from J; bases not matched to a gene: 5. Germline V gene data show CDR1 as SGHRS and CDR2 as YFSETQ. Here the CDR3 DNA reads TGCGCCAGCAGCTCGTATCAGGGGGCCGGGGAGCTGTTTTTT. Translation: CASSSYQGAGELFF. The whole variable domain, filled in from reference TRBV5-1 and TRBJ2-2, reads KAGVTQTPRYLIKTRGQQVTLSCSPISGHRSVSWYQQTPGQGLQFLFEYFSETQRNKGNFPGRFSGRQFSNSRSEMNVSTLELGDSALYLCASSSYQGAGELFFGEGSRLTVL.

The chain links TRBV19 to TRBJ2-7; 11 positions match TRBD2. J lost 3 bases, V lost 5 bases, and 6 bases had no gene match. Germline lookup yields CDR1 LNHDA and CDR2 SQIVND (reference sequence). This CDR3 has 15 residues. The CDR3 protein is CASSGGLAEYYEQYF. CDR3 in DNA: TGTGCCAGTAGTGGGGGACTAGCGGAATACTACGAGCAGTACTTC.

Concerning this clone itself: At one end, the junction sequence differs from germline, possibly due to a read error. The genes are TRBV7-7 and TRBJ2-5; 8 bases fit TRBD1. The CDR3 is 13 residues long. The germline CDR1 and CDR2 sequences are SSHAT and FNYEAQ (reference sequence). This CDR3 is CASSLDREETQYF. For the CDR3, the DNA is TGTGCTAGCAGCCTGGACAGGGAAGAGACCCAGTACTTC.

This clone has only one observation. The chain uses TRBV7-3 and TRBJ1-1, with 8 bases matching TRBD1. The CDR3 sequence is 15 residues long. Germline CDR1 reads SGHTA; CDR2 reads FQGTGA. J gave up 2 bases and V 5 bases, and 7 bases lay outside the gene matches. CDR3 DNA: TGTGCCAGCAGCCCCGGACAGGGCTATAACACTGAAGCTTTCTTT. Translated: CASSPGQGYNTEAFF.

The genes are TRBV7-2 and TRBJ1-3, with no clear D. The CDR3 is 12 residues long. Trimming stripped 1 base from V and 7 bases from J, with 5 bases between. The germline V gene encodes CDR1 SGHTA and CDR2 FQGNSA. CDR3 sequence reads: CASSLERNTIYF. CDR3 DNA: TGTGCCAGCAGCTTAGAACGGAACACCATATATTTT.

The DNA of the CDR3 is TGCGCCAGCAGTCAGGGGCTCACAGATACGCAGTATTTT. Its translation: CASSQGLTDTQYF. This chain uses TRBV10-2 with TRBJ2-3; D perhaps matches TRBD1 (6 bases). Trimming cost V 5 bases and J 2 bases, with 8 bases left between them. From germline, CDR1 is WSHSY and CDR2 SAAADI. The CDR3 loop spans 13 amino acids.